This T cell receptor (beta chain) was identified in a study of blood T cell repertoires in COVID-19. About the research overall: Some COVID-19 samples were acute and others convalescent; all came from the United States, Italy and Spain. T cells, B-cell-depleted T cells, or PBMCs supplied cDNA or gDNA.

After removal of 5 bases from V and 4 bases from J, the junction contained 8 bases not matched to a gene. The CDR3 runs 16 residues. Germline lookup yields CDR1 SGHAT and CDR2 FQDESV (reference sequence). In the authors' methods: Cell counts per sample came from amplifying reference gene primers. Profiling relied on immunoSEQ multiplex PCR, and the TCRdb table lists in-frame clones only, not all of them. From that table come the V and J calls and clone size; the DNA was used to work out D and trimming. The table has around 65,000 clones, 82% seen once. The chain has TRBV11-1 and TRBJ2-3, with 11 bases that match TRBD1. Sequenced sample: peripheral blood. This TCR was sampled from a man older than 75 with active COVID-19. Here the CDR3 DNA reads TGTGCCAGCAGCCTTAACCCGGGACAGGGGGCAGATACGCAGTATTTT. Encoded protein: CASSLNPGQGADTQYF.